The entry that follows covers one TCR beta chain sequence. Produced via immunoSEQ multiplex PCR; TCRdb's table is partial and in-frame only. The sample consists of 450,000 to 500,000 clones, 80% to 90% of them appearing once. The CDR3 loop spans 14 amino acids. Trimming cost V 5 bases and J 4 bases, with 9 bases left between them. CDR1 is LNHDA, CDR2 SQIVND, per germline (reference sequence). The entry originates in a study of blood T cell repertoires in COVID-19. At the level of the study: Sources were T cells, B-cell-depleted T cells, or PBMCs; the material itself was cDNA or gDNA.

This receptor was obtained from a human donor in a cohort sampled during active COVID-19. The chain combines TRBV19 with TRBJ2-6; perhaps TRBD2 as D (5 bases). The sequencing input was peripheral blood. The CDR3 loop is CASSLRVGANVLTF. In nucleotides, the CDR3 is TGTGCCAGTAGTTTGAGGGTCGGGGCCAACGTCCTGACTTTC.